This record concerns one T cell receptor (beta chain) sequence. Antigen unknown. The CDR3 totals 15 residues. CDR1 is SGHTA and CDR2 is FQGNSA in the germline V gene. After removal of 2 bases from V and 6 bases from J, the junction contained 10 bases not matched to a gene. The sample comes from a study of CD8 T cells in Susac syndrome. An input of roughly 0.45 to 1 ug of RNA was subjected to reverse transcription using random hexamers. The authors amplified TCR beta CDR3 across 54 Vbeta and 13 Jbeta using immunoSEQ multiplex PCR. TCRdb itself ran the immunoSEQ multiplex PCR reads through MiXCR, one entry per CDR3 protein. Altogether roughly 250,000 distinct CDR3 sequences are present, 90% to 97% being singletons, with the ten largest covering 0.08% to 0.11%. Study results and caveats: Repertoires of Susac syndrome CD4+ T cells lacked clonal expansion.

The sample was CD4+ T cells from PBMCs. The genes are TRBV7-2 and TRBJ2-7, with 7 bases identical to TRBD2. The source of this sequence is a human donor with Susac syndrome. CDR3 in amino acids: CASSLMAREWSEQYF. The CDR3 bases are TGTGCCAGCAGCTTAATGGCGCGGGAGTGGAGCGAGCAGTACTTC.